One T cell receptor beta chain is described in this entry. The junction departs from germline at one end; a sequencing error may be responsible. This sample is drawn from a study of patients with pleural tuberculosis. Via MiXCR, TCRdb re-called the reads, giving one row per CDR3 protein. The profile covers about 50,000 distinct CDR3 sequences, with less than 8% appearing a single time and about 16% taken by the ten largest. This TCR was sampled from a human donor with pleural tuberculosis.

The CDR3 coding sequence is TGCAGTGCTAGAGATCCCTCTCGTGGACAGGGGGGCACTAAAGCTTTCTTT. This translates into CSARDPSRGQGGTKAFF. This rearrangement joins TRBV20-1 to TRBJ1-1; 10 bases fit TRBD1. Germline assignment: CDR1 DFQATT and CDR2 SNEGSKA (reference sequence). The CDR3 extends over 17 amino acids.